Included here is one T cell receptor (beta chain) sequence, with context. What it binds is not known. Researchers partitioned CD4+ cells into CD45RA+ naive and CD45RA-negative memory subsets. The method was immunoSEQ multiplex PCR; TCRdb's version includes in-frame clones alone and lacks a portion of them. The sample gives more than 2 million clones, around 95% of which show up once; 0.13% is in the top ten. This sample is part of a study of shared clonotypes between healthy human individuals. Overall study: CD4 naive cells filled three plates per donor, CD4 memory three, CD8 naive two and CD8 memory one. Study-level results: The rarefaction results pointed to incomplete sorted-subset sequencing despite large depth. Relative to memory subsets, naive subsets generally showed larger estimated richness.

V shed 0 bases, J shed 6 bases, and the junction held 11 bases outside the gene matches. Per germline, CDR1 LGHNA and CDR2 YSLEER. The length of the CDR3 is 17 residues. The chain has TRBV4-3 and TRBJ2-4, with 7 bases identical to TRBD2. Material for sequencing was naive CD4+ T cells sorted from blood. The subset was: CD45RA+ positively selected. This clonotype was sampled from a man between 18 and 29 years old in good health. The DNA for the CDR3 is TGCGCCAGCAGCCAAGATCAGGGCGGGAGTTCAAGAAACATTCAGTACTTC. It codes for CASSQDQGGSSRNIQYF.